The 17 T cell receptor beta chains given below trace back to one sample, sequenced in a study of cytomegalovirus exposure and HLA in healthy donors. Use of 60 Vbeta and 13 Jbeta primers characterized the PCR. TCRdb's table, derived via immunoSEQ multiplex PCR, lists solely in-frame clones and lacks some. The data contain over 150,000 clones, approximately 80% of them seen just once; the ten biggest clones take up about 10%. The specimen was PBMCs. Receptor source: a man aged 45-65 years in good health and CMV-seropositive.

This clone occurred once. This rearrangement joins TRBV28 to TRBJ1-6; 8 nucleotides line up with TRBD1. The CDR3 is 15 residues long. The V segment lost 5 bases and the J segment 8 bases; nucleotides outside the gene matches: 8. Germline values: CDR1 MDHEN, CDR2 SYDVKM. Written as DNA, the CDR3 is TGTGCCAGCAGTGCTCGACAGGGGATGGATTCACCCCTCCACTTT. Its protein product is CASSARQGMDSPLHF.

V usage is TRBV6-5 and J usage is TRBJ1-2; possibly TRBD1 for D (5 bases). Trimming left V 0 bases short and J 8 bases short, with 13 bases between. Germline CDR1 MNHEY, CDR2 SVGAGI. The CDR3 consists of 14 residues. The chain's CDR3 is CASSYSRSAGGYTF. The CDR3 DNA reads TGTGCCAGCAGTTACTCGAGGTCTGCAGGGGGCTACACCTTC.

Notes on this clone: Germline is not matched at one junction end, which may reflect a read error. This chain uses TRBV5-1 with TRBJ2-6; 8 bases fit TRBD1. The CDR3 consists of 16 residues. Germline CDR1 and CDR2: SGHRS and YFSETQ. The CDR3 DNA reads TGCGCCAGCAGCCGACAGGGGAGAACTGGGGCCAACGGCCTGACTTTC. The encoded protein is CASSRQGRTGANGLTF.

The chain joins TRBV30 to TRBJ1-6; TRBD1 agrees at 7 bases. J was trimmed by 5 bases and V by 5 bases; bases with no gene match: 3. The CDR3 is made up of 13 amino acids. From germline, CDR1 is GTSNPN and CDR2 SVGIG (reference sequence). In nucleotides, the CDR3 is TGTGCCTGGGCCGGGACAGATAATTCACCCCTCCACTTT. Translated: CAWAGTDNSPLHF.

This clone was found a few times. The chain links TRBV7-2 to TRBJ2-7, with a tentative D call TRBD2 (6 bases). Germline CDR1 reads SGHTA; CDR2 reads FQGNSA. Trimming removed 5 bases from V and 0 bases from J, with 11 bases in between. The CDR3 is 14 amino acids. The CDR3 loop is CASSRGTNSYEQYF. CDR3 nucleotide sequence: TGTGCCAGCAGCCGCGGGACGAACTCCTACGAGCAGTACTTC.

CDR3 region: CASSKVNSPGKVWSNQPQHF. CDR3 DNA sequence: TGTGCCAGCAGCAAAGTGAATAGCCCAGGGAAGGTTTGGAGCAATCAGCCCCAGCATTTT. This chain connects TRBV21-1 to TRBJ1-5; the table's D call, TRBD1, was not checked against the DNA. TRBV21-1 is termed a pseudogene. The CDR3 runs to 20 residues.

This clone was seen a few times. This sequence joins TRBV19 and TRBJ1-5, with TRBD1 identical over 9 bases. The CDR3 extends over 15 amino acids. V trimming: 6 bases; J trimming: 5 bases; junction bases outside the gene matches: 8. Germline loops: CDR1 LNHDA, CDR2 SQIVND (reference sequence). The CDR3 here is CASSPRDRDDQPQHF. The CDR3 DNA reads TGTGCCAGTAGCCCCCGGGACAGGGACGATCAGCCCCAGCATTTT.

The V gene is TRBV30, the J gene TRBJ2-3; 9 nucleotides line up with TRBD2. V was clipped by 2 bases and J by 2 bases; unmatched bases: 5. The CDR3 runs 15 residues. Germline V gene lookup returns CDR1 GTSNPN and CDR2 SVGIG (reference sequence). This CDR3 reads CAWSRLAANTDTQYF. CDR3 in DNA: TGTGCCTGGAGTAGACTAGCGGCTAACACAGATACGCAGTATTTT. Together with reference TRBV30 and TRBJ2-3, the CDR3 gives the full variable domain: SQTIHQWPATLVQPVGSPLSLECTVEGTSNPNLYWYRQAAGRGLQLLFYSVGIGQISSEVPQNLSASRPQDRQFILSSKKLLLSDSGFYLCAWSRLAANTDTQYFGPGTRLTVL.

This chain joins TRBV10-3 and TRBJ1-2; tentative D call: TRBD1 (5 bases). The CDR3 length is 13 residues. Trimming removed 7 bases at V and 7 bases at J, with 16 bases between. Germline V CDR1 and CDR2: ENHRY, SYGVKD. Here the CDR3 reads CAINIDGGIGYTF. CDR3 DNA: TGTGCCATCAACATAGACGGGGGGATTGGCTACACCTTC.

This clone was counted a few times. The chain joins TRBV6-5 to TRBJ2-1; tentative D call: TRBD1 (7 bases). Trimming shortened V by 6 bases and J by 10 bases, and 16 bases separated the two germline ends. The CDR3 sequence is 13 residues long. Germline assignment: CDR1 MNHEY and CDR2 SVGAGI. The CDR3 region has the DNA TGTGCCAGCAGACGACAGGGAGGCTACGAGCAGTTCTTC. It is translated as CASRRQGGYEQFF.

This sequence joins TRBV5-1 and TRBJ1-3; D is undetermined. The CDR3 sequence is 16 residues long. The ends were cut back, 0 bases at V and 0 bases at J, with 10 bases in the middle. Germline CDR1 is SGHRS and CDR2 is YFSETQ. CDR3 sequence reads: CASSLAGGNSGNTIYF. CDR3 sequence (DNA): TGCGCCAGCAGCTTGGCGGGCGGGAACTCTGGAAACACCATATATTTT.

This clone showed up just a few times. The CDR3 bases are TGTGCCAGCAGCCACCTTCCACTCGGGGACAGCTATGGCTACACCTTC. Amino acids: CASSHLPLGDSYGYTF. The V gene is TRBV5-6, the J gene TRBJ1-2, with 7 bases fitting TRBD1. This CDR3 comprises 16 residues. The V gene's germline CDR1 is SGHDT and CDR2 YYEEEE. The V and J ends lost 4 bases and 4 bases, in that order; junction bases with no gene match: 13.

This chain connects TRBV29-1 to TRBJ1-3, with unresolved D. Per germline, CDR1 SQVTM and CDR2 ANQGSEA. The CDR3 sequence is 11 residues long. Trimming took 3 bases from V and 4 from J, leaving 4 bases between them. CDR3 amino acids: CSVERGNTIYF. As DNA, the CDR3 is TGCAGCGTTGAGAGAGGAAACACCATATATTTT.

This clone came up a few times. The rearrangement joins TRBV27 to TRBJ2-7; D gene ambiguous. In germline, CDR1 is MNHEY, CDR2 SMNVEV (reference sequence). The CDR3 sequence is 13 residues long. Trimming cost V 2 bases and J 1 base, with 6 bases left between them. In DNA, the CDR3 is TGTGCCAGCAGTTTAGGAGAATCCTACGAGCAGTACTTC. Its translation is CASSLGESYEQYF.

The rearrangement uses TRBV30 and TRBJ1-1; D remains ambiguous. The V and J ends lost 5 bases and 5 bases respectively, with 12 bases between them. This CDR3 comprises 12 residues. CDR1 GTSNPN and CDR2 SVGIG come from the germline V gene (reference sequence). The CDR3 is CAWGRSATEAFF. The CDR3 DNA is TGTGCCTGGGGGAGGAGTGCGACTGAAGCTTTCTTT.

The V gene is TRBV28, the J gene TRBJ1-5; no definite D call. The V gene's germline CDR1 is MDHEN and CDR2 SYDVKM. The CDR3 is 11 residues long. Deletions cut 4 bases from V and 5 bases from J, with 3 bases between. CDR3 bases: TGTGCCAGCAGTTCTTATCAGCCCCAGCATTTT. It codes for CASSSYQPQHF.

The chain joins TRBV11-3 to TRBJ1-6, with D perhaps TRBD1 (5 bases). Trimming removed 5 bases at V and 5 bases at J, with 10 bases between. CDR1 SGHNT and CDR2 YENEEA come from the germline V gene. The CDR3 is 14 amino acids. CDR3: CASSQDSHNSPLHF. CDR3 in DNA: TGTGCCAGCAGCCAAGACAGTCATAATTCACCCCTCCACTTT.